This T cell receptor beta chain was recorded in a study of blood T cell repertoires in COVID-19. For the study at large: T cells, B-cell-depleted T cells, or PBMCs supplied cDNA or gDNA.

The repertoire was sequenced with immunoSEQ multiplex PCR; TCRdb's copy has only in-frame clones and lacks some. This sample has fewer than 350,000 clones, with just over 90% found just once. After removal of 0 bases from V and 1 base from J, the junction contained 4 bases not matched to a gene. The CDR3 runs to 16 residues. CDR1 and CDR2 from the germline V gene are MGHRA and YSYEKL. Material: PBMCs or T cells enriched from blood (not recorded which). This TCR came from a woman in her 40s with acute COVID-19. V is TRBV4-1 and J is TRBJ1-1; TRBD1 agrees at 8 bases. The CDR3 sequence is CASSQDGGTGNTEAFF. The CDR3 DNA reads as TGCGCCAGCAGCCAAGACGGGGGGACAGGGAACACTGAAGCTTTCTTT.